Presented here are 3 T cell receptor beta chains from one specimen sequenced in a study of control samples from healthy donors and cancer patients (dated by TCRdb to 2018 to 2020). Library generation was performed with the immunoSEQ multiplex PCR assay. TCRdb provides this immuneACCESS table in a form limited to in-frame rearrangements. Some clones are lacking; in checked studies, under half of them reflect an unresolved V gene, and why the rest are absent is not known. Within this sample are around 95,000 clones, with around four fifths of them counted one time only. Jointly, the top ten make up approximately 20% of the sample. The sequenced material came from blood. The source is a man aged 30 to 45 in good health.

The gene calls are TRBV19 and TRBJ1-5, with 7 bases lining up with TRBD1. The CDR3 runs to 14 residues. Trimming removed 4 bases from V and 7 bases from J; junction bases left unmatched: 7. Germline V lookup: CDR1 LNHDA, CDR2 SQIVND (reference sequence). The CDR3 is CASSSRQGGQPQHF. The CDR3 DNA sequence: TGTGCCAGTAGTAGCCGACAGGGCGGGCAGCCCCAGCATTTT.

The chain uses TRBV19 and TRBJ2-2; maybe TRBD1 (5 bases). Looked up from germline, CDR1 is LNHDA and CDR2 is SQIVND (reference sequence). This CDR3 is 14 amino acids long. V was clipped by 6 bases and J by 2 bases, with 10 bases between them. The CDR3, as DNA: TGTGCCAGTAGCCGACAGCCCAACACCGGGGAGCTGTTTTTT. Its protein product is CASSRQPNTGELFF.

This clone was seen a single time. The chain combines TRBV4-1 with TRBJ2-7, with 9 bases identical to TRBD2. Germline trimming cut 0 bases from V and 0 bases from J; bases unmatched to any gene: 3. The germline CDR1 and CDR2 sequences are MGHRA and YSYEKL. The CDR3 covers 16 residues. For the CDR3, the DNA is TGCGCCAGCAGCCAAGATAAAGCGGGGGGCTCCTACGAGCAGTACTTC. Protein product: CASSQDKAGGSYEQYF.